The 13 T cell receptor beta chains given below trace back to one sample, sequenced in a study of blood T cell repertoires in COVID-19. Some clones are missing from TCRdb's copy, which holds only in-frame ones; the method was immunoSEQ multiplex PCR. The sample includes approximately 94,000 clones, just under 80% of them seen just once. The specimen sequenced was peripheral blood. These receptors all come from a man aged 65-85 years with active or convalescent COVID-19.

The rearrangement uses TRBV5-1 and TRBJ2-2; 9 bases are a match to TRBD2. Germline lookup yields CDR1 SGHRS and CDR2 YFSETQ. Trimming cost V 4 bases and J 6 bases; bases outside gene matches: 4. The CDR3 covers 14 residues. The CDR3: CASSGTSSAGELFF. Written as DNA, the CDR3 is TGCGCCAGCAGCGGGACTAGCTCAGCCGGGGAGCTGTTTTTT. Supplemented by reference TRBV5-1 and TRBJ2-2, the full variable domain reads KAGVTQTPRYLIKTRGQQVTLSCSPISGHRSVSWYQQTPGQGLQFLFEYFSETQRNKGNFPGRFSGRQFSNSRSEMNVSTLELGDSALYLCASSGTSSAGELFFGEGSRLTVL.

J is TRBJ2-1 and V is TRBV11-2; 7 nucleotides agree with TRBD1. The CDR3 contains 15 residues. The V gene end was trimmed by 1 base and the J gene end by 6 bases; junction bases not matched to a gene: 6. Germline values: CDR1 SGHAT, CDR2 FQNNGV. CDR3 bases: TGTGCCAGCAGCTTAGTGAGGGGGCAGGGCAATGAGCAGTTCTTC. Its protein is CASSLVRGQGNEQFF.

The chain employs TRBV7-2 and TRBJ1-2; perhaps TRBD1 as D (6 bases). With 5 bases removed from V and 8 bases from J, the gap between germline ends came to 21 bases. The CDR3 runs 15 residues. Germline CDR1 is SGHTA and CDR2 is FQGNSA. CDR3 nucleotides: TGTGCCAGCAGCCCTACCCCTGACAGGCCGAGGGGCTACACCTTC. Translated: CASSPTPDRPRGYTF. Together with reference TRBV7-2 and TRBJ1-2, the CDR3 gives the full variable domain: GAGVSQSPSNKVTEKGKDVELRCDPISGHTALYWYRQSLGQGLEFLIYFQGNSAPDKSGLPSDRFSAERTGGSVSTLTIQRTQQEDSAVYLCASSPTPDRPRGYTFGSGTRLTVV.

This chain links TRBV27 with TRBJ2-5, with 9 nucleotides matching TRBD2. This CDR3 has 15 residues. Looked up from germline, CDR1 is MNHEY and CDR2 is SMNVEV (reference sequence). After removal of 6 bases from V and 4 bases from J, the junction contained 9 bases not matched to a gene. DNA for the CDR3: TGTGCCAGCAGGGCTGGGGGCGGGGGGGCAGAGACCCAGTACTTC. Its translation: CASRAGGGGAETQYF.

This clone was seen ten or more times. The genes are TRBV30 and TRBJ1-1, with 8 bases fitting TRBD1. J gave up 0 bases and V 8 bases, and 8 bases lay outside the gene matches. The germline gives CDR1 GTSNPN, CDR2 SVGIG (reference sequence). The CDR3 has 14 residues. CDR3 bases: TGTGCCCGTAGGACAGGGCCTATGAACACTGAAGCTTTCTTT. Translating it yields CARRTGPMNTEAFF.

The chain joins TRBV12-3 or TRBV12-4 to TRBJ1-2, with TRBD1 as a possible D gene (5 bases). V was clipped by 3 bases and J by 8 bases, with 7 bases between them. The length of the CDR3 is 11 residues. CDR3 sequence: CASSFGQGYTF. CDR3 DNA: TGTGCCAGCAGTTTCGGACAAGGCTACACCTTC.

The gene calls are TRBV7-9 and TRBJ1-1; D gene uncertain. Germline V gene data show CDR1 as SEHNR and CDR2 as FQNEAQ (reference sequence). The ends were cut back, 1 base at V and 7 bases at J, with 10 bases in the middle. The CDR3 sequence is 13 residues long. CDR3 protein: CASSLDVRGEAFF. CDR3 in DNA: TGTGCCAGCAGCTTAGATGTTCGGGGTGAAGCTTTCTTT.

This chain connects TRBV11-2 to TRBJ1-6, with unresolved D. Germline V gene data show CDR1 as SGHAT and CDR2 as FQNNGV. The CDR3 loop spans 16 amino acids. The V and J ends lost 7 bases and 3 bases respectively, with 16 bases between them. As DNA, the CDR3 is TGTGCCAGCACCCCGCGAGGGAACCTCTATAATTCACCCCTCCACTTT. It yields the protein CASTPRGNLYNSPLHF.

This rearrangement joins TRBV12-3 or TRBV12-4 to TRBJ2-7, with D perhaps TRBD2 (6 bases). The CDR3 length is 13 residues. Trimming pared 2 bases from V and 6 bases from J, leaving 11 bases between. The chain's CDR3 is CASSLYRGGEQYF. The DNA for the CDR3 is TGTGCCAGCAGTTTATATAGGGGAGGCGAGCAGTACTTC.

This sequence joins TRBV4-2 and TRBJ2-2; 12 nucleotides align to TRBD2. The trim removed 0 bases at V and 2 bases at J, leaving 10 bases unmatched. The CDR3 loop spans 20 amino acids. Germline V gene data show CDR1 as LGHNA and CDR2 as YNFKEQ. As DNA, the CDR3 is TGTGCCAGCAGCCAAGATGTCCCGGCTAGCGGGGGGGCAAACACCGGGGAGCTGTTTTTT. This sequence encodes CASSQDVPASGGANTGELFF.

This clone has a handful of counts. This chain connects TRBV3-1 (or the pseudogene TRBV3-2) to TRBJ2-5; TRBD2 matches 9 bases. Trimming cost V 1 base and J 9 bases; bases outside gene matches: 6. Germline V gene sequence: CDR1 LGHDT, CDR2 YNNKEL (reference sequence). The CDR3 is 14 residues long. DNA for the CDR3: TGTGCCAGCAGCCAAGCCTTGCGCGGGGGGGCCCAGTACTTC. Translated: CASSQALRGGAQYF.

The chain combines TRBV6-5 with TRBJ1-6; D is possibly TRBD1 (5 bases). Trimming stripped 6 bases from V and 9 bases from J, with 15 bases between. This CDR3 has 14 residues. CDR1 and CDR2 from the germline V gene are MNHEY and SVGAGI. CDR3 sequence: CASRTLRGGSPLHF. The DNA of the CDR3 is TGTGCCAGCAGGACTCTACGGGGGGGTTCACCCCTCCACTTT.

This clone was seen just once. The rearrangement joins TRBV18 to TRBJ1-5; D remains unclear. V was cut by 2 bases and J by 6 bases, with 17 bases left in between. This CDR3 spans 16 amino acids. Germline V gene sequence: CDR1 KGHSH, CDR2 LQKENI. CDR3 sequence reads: CASSPSGGERGQPQHF. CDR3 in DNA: TGTGCCAGCTCACCATCGGGCGGGGAGCGGGGTCAGCCCCAGCATTTT.